This is a list of T cell receptor beta chains from one sample in a study of beta chain features in type 1 diabetes. Profiling relied on immunoSEQ multiplex PCR, and the TCRdb table lists in-frame clones only, not all of them. This sample has 130,000 to 150,000 clones, with 40% to 55% found just once. The sequencing sample was made of Tregs from blood. The receptors here all came from a man aged 18 to 29 in good health. The CDR3 runs from the conserved cysteine through the conserved F or W. D genes are given only for firm matches. Clone size is stated in some rows and not others, as once, few, many or a class when expanded.

D: -
size: -
V: TRBV5-6
J: TRBJ2-3
length: 16
CDR3: CASSRRYRASTDTQYF
DNA: TGTGCCAGCAGTCGACGCTACAGGGCAAGCACAGATACGCAGTATTTT

D: TRBD1
size: once
V: TRBV5-6
J: TRBJ2-1
length: 17
CDR3: CASSRAGGTGITNEQFF
DNA: TGTGCCAGCAGCCGGGCCGGGGGGACAGGGATTACAAATGAGCAGTTCTTC

D: TRBD2
size: few
V: TRBV9
J: TRBJ2-1
length: 16
CDR3: CASSVALAGGDNEQFF
DNA: TGTGCCAGCAGCGTAGCACTAGCGGGGGGGGACAATGAGCAGTTCTTC

D: TRBD1
size: few
V: TRBV18
J: TRBJ2-3
length: 16
CDR3: CASSLRGTGEVDTQYF
DNA: TGTGCCAGCTCTCTTCGCGGGACAGGGGAGGTGGATACGCAGTATTTT

D: TRBD1
size: -
V: TRBV10-3
J: TRBJ1-2
length: 18
CDR3: CAISESESGTGVGYGYTF
DNA: TGTGCCATCAGTGAGTCTGAAAGCGGGACAGGGGTTGGCTATGGCTACACCTTC

D: -
size: -
V: TRBV7-9
J: TRBJ1-2
length: 14
CDR3: CASSFLNRARGYTF
DNA: TGTGCCAGCAGCTTTCTAAATCGCGCGCGGGGCTACACCTTC

D: -
size: -
V: TRBV30
J: TRBJ2-6
length: 16
CDR3: CAWRGQYFSGANVLTF
DNA: TGTGCCTGGAGAGGACAGTATTTCTCTGGGGCCAACGTCCTGACTTTC

D: -
size: -
V: TRBV7-2
J: TRBJ1-5
length: 15
CDR3: CASSQRVGSRQPQHF
DNA: TGTGCCAGCAGCCAGAGGGTTGGGAGTCGACAGCCCCAGCATTTT

D: -
size: -
V: TRBV14
J: TRBJ2-5
length: 13
CDR3: CASSQDLRGTRHF
DNA: TGTGCCAGCAGCCAAGATCTCAGGGGGACTAGACACTTC

D: TRBD2
size: -
V: TRBV4-3
J: TRBJ2-1
length: 18
CDR3: CAGSPGLAGPSSYNEQFF
DNA: TGCGCCGGCAGCCCGGGACTAGCGGGACCCTCCTCCTACAATGAGCAGTTCTTC

D: TRBD1
size: -
V: TRBV2
J: TRBJ2-5
length: 14
CDR3: CASSPLGQEETQYF
DNA: TGTGCCAGCAGTCCTCTGGGACAGGAAGAGACCCAGTACTTC

D: -
size: once
V: TRBV4-1
J: TRBJ2-7
length: 15
CDR3: CASSQGPERAYEQYF
DNA: TGCGCCAGCAGCCAAGGCCCCGAGAGGGCCTACGAGCAGTACTTC

D: TRBD2
size: -
V: TRBV19
J: TRBJ2-7
length: 15
CDR3: CASSITSGGSYEQYF
DNA: TGTGCCAGTAGTATAACTAGCGGGGGGAGCTACGAGCAGTACTTC

D: TRBD1
size: few
V: TRBV7-9
J: TRBJ2-1
length: 16
CDR3: CASSPRAQGSYNEQFF
DNA: TGTGCCAGCTCCCCGAGGGCACAGGGGTCCTACAATGAGCAGTTCTTC

D: TRBD2
size: -
V: TRBV7-9
J: TRBJ2-3
length: 16
CDR3: CASSLGGGARTDTQYF
DNA: TGTGCCAGCAGCTTGGGCGGGGGGGCTCGCACAGATACGCAGTATTTT

D: TRBD2
size: -
V: TRBV11-1
J: TRBJ2-3
length: 15
CDR3: CASSAGGRSTDTQYF
DNA: TGTGCCAGCAGCGCGGGGGGACGGAGCACAGATACGCAGTATTTT

D: -
size: few
V: TRBV4-2
J: TRBJ2-5
length: 14
CDR3: CASSQGKGEETQYF
DNA: TGTGCCAGCAGCCAAGGGAAAGGAGAGGAGACCCAGTACTTC

D: TRBD1
size: few
V: TRBV9
J: TRBJ2-2
length: 14
CDR3: CASSRQGGGGELFF
DNA: TGTGCCAGCAGCAGACAGGGGGGAGGCGGGGAGCTGTTTTTT

D: -
size: -
V: TRBV20-1
J: TRBJ1-2
length: 10
CDR3: CSAYKYGYTF
DNA: TGCAGTGCTTACAAGTATGGCTACACCTTC

D: -
size: -
V: TRBV30
J: TRBJ1-5
length: 15
CDR3: CAWSGGSGLNQPQHF
DNA: TGTGCCTGGAGTGGAGGGTCCGGACTCAATCAGCCCCAGCATTTT

D: -
size: few
V: TRBV19
J: TRBJ1-1
length: 14
CDR3: CASSTPGLYTEAFF
DNA: TGTGCCAGTAGTACGCCCGGGTTGTACACTGAAGCTTTCTTT

D: TRBD2
size: few
V: TRBV29-1
J: TRBJ2-3
length: 14
CDR3: CSVVTSGHTDTQYF
DNA: TGCAGCGTTGTAACTAGCGGGCACACAGATACGCAGTATTTT

D: TRBD1
size: -
V: TRBV5-1
J: TRBJ1-1
length: 16
CDR3: CASSYLPGQGNTEAFF
DNA: TGCGCCAGCAGCTACCTACCGGGACAGGGAAACACTGAAGCTTTCTTT

D: TRBD1
size: -
V: TRBV19
J: TRBJ1-2
length: 14
CDR3: CASSNRGRVYGYTF
DNA: TGTGCCAGTAGTAACAGGGGGCGAGTCTATGGCTACACCTTC

D: TRBD2
size: -
V: TRBV15
J: TRBJ2-3
length: 16
CDR3: CATSRGRAGGVDTQYF
DNA: TGTGCCACCAGCAGAGGCAGAGCGGGGGGGGTAGATACGCAGTATTTT

D: TRBD1
size: few
V: TRBV19
J: TRBJ1-1
length: 14
CDR3: CASRSTGLNTEAFF
DNA: TGTGCCAGCCGCTCGACAGGGCTGAACACTGAAGCTTTCTTT

D: -
size: -
V: TRBV2
J: TRBJ1-3
length: 14
CDR3: CASSGQLSGNTIYF
DNA: TGTGCCAGCAGTGGACAACTCTCTGGAAACACCATATATTTT

D: TRBD1
size: few
V: TRBV2
J: TRBJ1-2
length: 11
CDR3: CASRQGYGYTF
DNA: TGTGCCAGCAGACAGGGGTATGGCTACACCTTC

D: TRBD2
size: few
V: TRBV29-1
J: TRBJ2-1
length: 13
CDR3: CSVEGLADNEQFF
DNA: TGCAGCGTTGAAGGACTAGCGGACAATGAGCAGTTCTTC

D: -
size: few
V: TRBV2
J: TRBJ2-7
length: 12
CDR3: CASSGPGYEQYF
DNA: TGTGCCAGCAGTGGCCCGGGGTACGAGCAGTACTTC

D: TRBD1
size: -
V: TRBV7-2
J: TRBJ1-1
length: 16
CDR3: CASSLVAGQGDTEAFF
DNA: TGTGCCAGCAGCTTAGTAGCGGGACAGGGGGACACTGAAGCTTTCTTT

D: -
size: -
V: TRBV19
J: TRBJ2-7
length: 15
CDR3: CASRLHPDKAYEQYF
DNA: TGTGCCAGTAGACTACATCCGGACAAAGCCTACGAGCAGTACTTC

D: -
size: few
V: TRBV6-5
J: TRBJ1-4
length: 15
CDR3: CASSYSLGPNEKLFF
DNA: TGTGCCAGCAGTTACTCACTGGGGCCTAATGAAAAACTGTTTTTT

D: -
size: few
V: TRBV19
J: TRBJ1-5
length: 13
CDR3: CASSRGRNQPQHF
DNA: TGTGCCAGCTCCAGGGGTCGCAATCAGCCCCAGCATTTT

D: TRBD1
size: -
V: TRBV7-8
J: TRBJ2-7
length: 15
CDR3: CASRPTRDSLYEQYF
DNA: TGTGCCAGCAGGCCTACCAGGGACAGCCTCTACGAGCAGTACTTC

D: -
size: -
V: TRBV7-8
J: TRBJ1-5
length: 13
CDR3: CASSTGGNQPQHF
DNA: TGTGCCAGCAGTACTGGAGGGAACCAGCCCCAGCATTTT

D: -
size: few
V: TRBV30
J: TRBJ2-5
length: 13
CDR3: CAWSVLYQETQYF
DNA: TGTGCCTGGAGTGTACTGTACCAAGAGACCCAGTACTTC

D: -
size: -
V: TRBV13
J: TRBJ2-2
length: 14
CDR3: CASSFYFRAGELFF
DNA: TGTGCCAGCAGCTTTTACTTCCGGGCCGGGGAGCTGTTTTTT

D: TRBD2
size: few
V: TRBV4-1
J: TRBJ2-1
length: 16
CDR3: CASSQGRLAGYNEQFF
DNA: TGCGCCAGCAGCCAAGGGAGGCTAGCGGGGTACAATGAGCAGTTCTTC

D: -
size: few
V: TRBV29-1
J: TRBJ2-7
length: 13
CDR3: CSVVVKGFYEQYF
DNA: TGCAGCGTTGTTGTGAAGGGGTTTTACGAGCAGTACTTC

D: -
size: -
V: TRBV7-9
J: TRBJ1-4
length: 15
CDR3: CASSDFGATNEKLFF
DNA: TGTGCCAGCAGCGACTTCGGTGCAACTAATGAAAAACTGTTTTTT

D: -
size: -
V: TRBV18
J: TRBJ1-2
length: 13
CDR3: CASSPRQDYGYTF
DNA: TGTGCCAGCTCACCCCGACAGGACTATGGCTACACCTTC

D: -
size: few
V: TRBV27
J: TRBJ1-4
length: 12
CDR3: CASSLSGGKLFF
DNA: TGTGCCAGCAGTTTATCGGGGGGAAAACTGTTTTTT

D: TRBD2
size: -
V: TRBV4-3
J: TRBJ2-1
length: 17
CDR3: CASSQEIRRERYNEQFF
DNA: TGCGCCAGCAGCCAAGAAATTAGGCGGGAGCGGTACAATGAGCAGTTCTTC

D: TRBD1
size: few
V: TRBV7-2
J: TRBJ2-7
length: 14
CDR3: CASSSWTGSYEQYF
DNA: TGTGCCAGCAGCTCCTGGACAGGGAGCTACGAGCAGTACTTC